The source of this T cell receptor (beta chain) is a study of human T cells and chemical hapten exposure. Germline CDR1 reads SGHVS; CDR2 reads FNYEAQ. CDR3 length equals 16 residues. J gave up 4 bases and V 1 base, and 6 bases lay outside the gene matches. TCRdb analysed the RACE reads with MiXCR anew, one entry per CDR3 protein. The data show about 40,000 distinct CDR3 sequences, roughly a tenth seen once. The time point: pre-sensitization, week 0. This sample's treatment: therapeutic diphenylcyclopropenone sensitization with weekly scalp DPC. Unfractionated whole blood yielded total RNA. The specimen comprised whole blood, sampled in connection with sensitization to the hapten diphenylcyclopropenone (DPC). The V gene is TRBV7-6, the J gene TRBJ2-3; 9 nucleotides align to TRBD2. The TCR was taken from a man aged 25-45 years with alopecia areata. Some clones in this sample may be carry-over from other donors' samples. DNA for the CDR3: TGTGCCAGCAGCTTAGTGATGGCGGGGGGGCCAGATACGCAGTATTTT. This codes for CASSLVMAGGPDTQYF.